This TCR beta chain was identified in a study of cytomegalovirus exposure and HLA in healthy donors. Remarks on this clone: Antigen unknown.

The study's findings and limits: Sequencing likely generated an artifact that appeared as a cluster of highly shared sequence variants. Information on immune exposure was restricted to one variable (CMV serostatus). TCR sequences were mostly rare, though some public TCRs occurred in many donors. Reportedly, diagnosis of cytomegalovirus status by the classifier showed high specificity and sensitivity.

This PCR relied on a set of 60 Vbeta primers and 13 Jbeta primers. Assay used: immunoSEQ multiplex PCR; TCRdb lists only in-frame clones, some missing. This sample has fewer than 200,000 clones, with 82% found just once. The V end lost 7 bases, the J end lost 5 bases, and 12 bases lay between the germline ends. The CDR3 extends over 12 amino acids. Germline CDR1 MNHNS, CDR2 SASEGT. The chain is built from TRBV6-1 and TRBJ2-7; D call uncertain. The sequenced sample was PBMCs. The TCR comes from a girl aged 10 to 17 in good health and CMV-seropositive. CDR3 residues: CASKHPSDEQYF. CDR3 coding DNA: TGTGCCAGCAAGCACCCCTCGGACGAGCAGTACTTC.